This T cell receptor beta chain was recovered during a study of cytomegalovirus exposure and HLA in healthy donors. General study findings and limits: V- and J-gene trimming of TCR beta was linked (in a later analysis) to a missense DCLRE1C variant.

There are 15 residues in the CDR3. Germline assignment: CDR1 MNHNY and CDR2 SVGAGI (reference sequence). V lost 2 bases to trimming and J lost 8 bases; unmatched junction nucleotides: 5. 60 Vbeta and 13 Jbeta primers were used in PCR. The authors' processing: In a later analysis, some 11 million of tens of millions of unique beta chains occurred in at least two donors. The protocol was immunoSEQ multiplex PCR, while the TCRdb copy is restricted to in-frame clones and leaves out a portion. That table furnishes V, J and clone size, whereas the DNA furnished D and trimming. The table records approximately 170,000 clones, approximately 78% of them present only once. A few counts support this clone. The target antigen is unknown.

The TCR originated in a male donor in good health and CMV-seronegative. Sequenced input: PBMCs. The chain couples TRBV6-6 to TRBJ1-4; 10 bases are shared with TRBD1. This CDR3 reads CASSYRQGAGEKLFF. For the CDR3, the DNA is TGTGCCAGCAGTTACAGACAGGGGGCGGGAGAAAAACTGTTTTTT.